This T cell receptor (beta chain) originates from a study of blood T cell repertoires in COVID-19. This CDR3 spans 14 amino acids. Per germline, CDR1 SGHRS and CDR2 YFSETQ. V was trimmed by 2 bases and J by 3 bases, leaving 12 bases between them. Data came from immunoSEQ multiplex PCR; TCRdb stores just in-frame clones and leaves some out. The sample includes 200,000 to 250,000 clones, about four fifths of them seen just once. Individuals drawn from under 30 US areas were about 18 to 95 years old. The TCR comes from a woman between 35 and 50 years old who had been exposed to COVID-19. Sequenced material: PBMCs or T cells enriched from blood (not recorded which). The chain couples TRBV5-1 to TRBJ2-7; D is perhaps TRBD2 (6 bases). The CDR3 sequence: CASSLIGSLYEQYF. DNA for the CDR3: TGCGCCAGCAGCTTAATCGGGAGTCTCTACGAGCAGTACTTC.